The source of this TCR beta chain is a study of cytomegalovirus exposure and HLA in healthy donors. Study observations and caveats: No immune exposure information besides CMV serostatus was available. Because they were indistinguishable, some V segments, including TRBV6-2 and TRBV6-3, were excluded.

To note about this clone: Its antigen is still unknown.

PCR employed 60 Vbeta and 13 Jbeta primers. The method was immunoSEQ multiplex PCR; TCRdb's version includes in-frame clones alone and lacks a portion of them. This sample lists 150,000 to 200,000 clones; its ten largest clones have 2.1%. CDR1 is SNHLY and CDR2 is FYNNEI in the germline V gene. With 4 bases clipped from V and 1 base from J, the junction kept 7 bases outside the gene matches. The CDR3 is made up of 16 amino acids. The source material was PBMCs. The V gene is TRBV2, the J gene TRBJ2-1, with 7 bases that match TRBD2. This TCR came from a young man in good health and CMV-seronegative. The CDR3 spells CASSGQLASSYNEQFF. CDR3 sequence (DNA): TGTGCCAGCAGTGGACAACTAGCGTCTTCCTACAATGAGCAGTTCTTC.